The T cell receptor beta chain under discussion was sequenced for a study of blood T cell repertoires in COVID-19. Overall study: In each case, the material was cDNA or gDNA derived from T cells, B-cell-depleted T cells, or PBMCs.

In the authors' workflow: From reference gene primer amplification, estimates of nucleated cell counts were derived. The method was immunoSEQ multiplex PCR; TCRdb's version includes in-frame clones alone and lacks a portion of them. The DNA gave D and trimming, while V, J and clone size come from that table. The table lists 150,000 to 200,000 clones, about 84% of them singletons. The V gene lost 3 bases and the J gene lost 0 bases, with 12 bases spanning the gap. CDR1 SGHTS and CDR2 YDEGEE come from the germline V gene. This CDR3 has 15 amino acids. The clonotype comes from a person aged 70 to 85 with COVID-19, enrolled during active disease. Sequencing was carried out using peripheral blood. The chain carries TRBV5-8 and TRBJ1-1; D remains ambiguous. CDR3 sequence (DNA): TGTGCCAGCAGCTGGGAGGCCCCCCTGAACACTGAAGCTTTCTTT. This sequence encodes CASSWEAPLNTEAFF.